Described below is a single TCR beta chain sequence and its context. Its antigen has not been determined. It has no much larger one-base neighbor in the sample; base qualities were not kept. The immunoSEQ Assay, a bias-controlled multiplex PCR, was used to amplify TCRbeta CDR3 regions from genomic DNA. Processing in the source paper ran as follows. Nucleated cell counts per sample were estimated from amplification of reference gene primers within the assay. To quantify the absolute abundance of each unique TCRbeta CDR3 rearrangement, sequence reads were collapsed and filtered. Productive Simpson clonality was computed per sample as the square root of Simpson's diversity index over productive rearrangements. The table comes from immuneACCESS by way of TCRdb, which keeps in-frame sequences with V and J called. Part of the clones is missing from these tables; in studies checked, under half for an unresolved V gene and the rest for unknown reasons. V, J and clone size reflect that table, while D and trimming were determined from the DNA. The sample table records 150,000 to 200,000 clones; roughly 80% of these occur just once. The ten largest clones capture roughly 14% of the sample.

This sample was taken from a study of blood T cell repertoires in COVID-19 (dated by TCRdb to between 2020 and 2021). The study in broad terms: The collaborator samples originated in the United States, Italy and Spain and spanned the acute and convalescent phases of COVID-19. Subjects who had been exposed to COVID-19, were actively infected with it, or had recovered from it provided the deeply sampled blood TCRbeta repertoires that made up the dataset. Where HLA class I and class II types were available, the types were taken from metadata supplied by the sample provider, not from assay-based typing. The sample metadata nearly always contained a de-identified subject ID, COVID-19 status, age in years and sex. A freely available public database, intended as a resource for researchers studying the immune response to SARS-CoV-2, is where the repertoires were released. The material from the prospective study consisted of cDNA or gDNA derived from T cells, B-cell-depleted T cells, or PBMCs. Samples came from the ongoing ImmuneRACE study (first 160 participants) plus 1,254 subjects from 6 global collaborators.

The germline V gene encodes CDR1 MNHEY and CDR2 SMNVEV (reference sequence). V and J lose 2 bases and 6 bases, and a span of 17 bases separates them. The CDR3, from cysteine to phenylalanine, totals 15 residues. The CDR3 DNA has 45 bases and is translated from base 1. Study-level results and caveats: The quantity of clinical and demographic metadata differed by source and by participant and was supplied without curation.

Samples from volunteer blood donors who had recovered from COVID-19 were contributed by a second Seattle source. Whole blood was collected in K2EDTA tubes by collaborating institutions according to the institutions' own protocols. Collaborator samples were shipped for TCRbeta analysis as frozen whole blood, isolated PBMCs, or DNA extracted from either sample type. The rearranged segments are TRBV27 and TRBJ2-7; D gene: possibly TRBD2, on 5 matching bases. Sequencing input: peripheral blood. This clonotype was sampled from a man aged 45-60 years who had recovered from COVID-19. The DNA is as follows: TGTGCCAGCAGTTTACGAGCGGCAGGCATGCGCGAGCAGTACTTC. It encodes CASSLRAAGMREQYF.